This TCR beta chain was captured in a study of shared clonotypes between healthy human individuals (dated by TCRdb to 2020 to 2021). Turning to the overall study: The cohort included three men and a couple of women between 18 and 49 years of age. To increase sequencing depth and limit assay-specific biases, TCR repertoire library preparation and sequencing were carried out by different laboratories using diverse techniques. Each donor's leukapheresis produced roughly between roughly 0.94 and 9.5 billion PBMCs. To estimate repertoire size and how much clonotype sharing occurs between individuals, the study deeply sequenced the blood TCR repertoires of about 5 healthy adults. For each donor, CD4 naive and CD4 memory were each given three plates, CD8 naive was given two plates, and CD8 memory was given one plate. Here is what the overall study found, with its caveats: Compared with non-shared clonotypes, the clonotypes found in all four sorted-subset donors had higher generation probabilities. Because the study included only a small number of donors, the genetic and exposure-history diversity represented was limited. Naive subsets generally had larger estimated clonotype richness than memory subsets. Roughly 5% of naive CD4, around 4% of naive CD8, 2.3% of memory CD4, and 0.4% of memory CD8 clonotypes were shared across several donors. Incomplete sequencing was indicated by rarefaction of sorted-subset datasets, despite the large sequencing depth. Only blood was sampled, and tissue TCR repertoires likely differ from those in blood. Pairwise subsampling indicated that sequencing depth was expected to affect the degree of clonotype sharing among donors.

Using the deep immunoSEQ assay, multiplex PCR amplified TCR CDR3 regions from genomic DNA. Genomic DNA extracted from each cell subset was distributed evenly over all wells of several immunoSEQ 96-well plates, and each plate served as one replicate. For sorted subsets, each replicate PCR was loaded with roughly 190 ng genomic DNA, equivalent to about 33,000 T cell genomes. Purified libraries were quantified with a Qubit 3.0 fluorometer, sized on a Bioanalyzer 2100, and re-quantified with the KAPA Library Quantification kit. Each immunoSEQ 96-well plate was sequenced on its own single-read 150-cycle Illumina NextSeq 550 flow cell. The paper's processing steps were these. Because the immunoSEQ output held only junctional sequences and lacked quality scores, the filtering could not match the filtering applied to full-length reads. Sequences were annotated with PyIR, a Python wrapper for IgBLAST v1.9, using IMGT germline references to assign V/J genes and CDR3. Reads were filtered out if the reads had weak V/J assignments (E-value above 1e-6), no CDR3, stop codons, out-of-frame junctions, or ambiguous translated residues. V3J clonotypes were defined by identical inferred V gene, J gene, and CDR3 amino acid sequence. Percentage overlap between repertoires was calculated by dividing the number of shared unique clonotypes by the size of the smaller repertoire. Three approaches were used to assess repertoire richness: RTK rarefaction, the Chao1 estimator, and Recon v2.1 estimates of unobserved clonotypes. For all TCRbeta clonotypes obtained by the gDNA method from four donors, generation probabilities were computed with OLGA. Here the immuneACCESS table is served through TCRdb, limited to in-frame sequences with V and J called. Missing clones are a known gap in these copies; in checked studies unresolved V genes cover under half, and the rest lacks a known reason. Clone size and the V and J calls come from that table; the DNA yielded D and trimming. The sample table records 2 million to 2.5 million clones; roughly 93% of these occur just once. Together, the top ten hold about 0.41% of the sample.

CDR1 and CDR2 are read off the germline V gene as MGHDK and SYGVNS. V is pared back by 7 bases and J by 0 bases, with 13 bases lying between the germline termini. The CDR3, from cysteine to phenylalanine, totals 15 residues. This entry keeps only the CDR3 DNA: 45 bases, framed from base 1. Healthy HIV-negative adults with no recently reported acute infections or vaccinations were included as donors. Every donor was a Caucasian adult residing in Nashville, Tennessee, USA. CD4+ T cells were enriched by magnetic negative selection, after which naive cells were positively selected on CD45RA and the negative fraction was taken as the memory subset. Blood was obtained by leukapheresis, after which PBMCs were separated by Ficoll-Histopaque density gradient centrifugation and cryopreserved in liquid nitrogen vapor phase. Analytical flow cytometry was used to check the purity and quantity of each magnetically sorted T cell population. Each sorted fraction had its genomic DNA isolated and then quantified by UV absorbance on a Nanodrop 2000c.

As to this clone: Its antigen is currently not known. The input lacks base qualities; no much larger clone sits a single base away.

Sequencing was performed on naive CD4+ T cells from PBMCs. The cell subset or site label corresponds to: CD45RA+ positively selected. This sequence uses TRBV25-1 and TRBJ1-5; TRBD1 is possibly the D segment (6 matching bases). The clonotype originates from a man between 18 and 29 years old in good health. Some clones in this sample may be carry-over from other donors' samples. CDR3 loop: CASTDRNHSNQPQHF. The DNA is TGTGCCAGCACGGACAGAAACCATAGCAATCAGCCCCAGCATTTT.